This T cell receptor beta chain was obtained from a study of blood T cell repertoires in COVID-19. Across the whole study: From T cells, B-cell-depleted T cells, or PBMCs came the material, which was cDNA or gDNA.

Per the original data handling: Reference gene primer amplification gave estimated nucleated cell counts. Sequencing was performed with immunoSEQ multiplex PCR; in TCRdb, only in-frame clones are kept and a portion is missing. V, J and clone size were drawn from that table, and D and trimming were deduced from the DNA. This table holds fewer than 400,000 clones, 85% found once. The V gene lost 6 bases and the J gene lost 1 base, with 5 bases spanning the gap. This CDR3 has 12 residues. Germline CDR1 is MNHEY and CDR2 is SVGAGI. This sequence originates from a woman aged 18-29 years with acute or convalescent COVID-19. Sequenced: peripheral blood. V gene TRBV6-5 combines with J gene TRBJ2-3; no definite D call. CDR3 nucleotides: TGTGCCAGCAGAGCCCGCACAGATACGCAGTATTTT. It translates to CASRARTDTQYF.